This TCR beta chain stems from a study of blood T cells in healthy people across ages. Study background: Per two T cells, about one barcoded beta molecule was captured through template switching.

CDR1 is LNHDA and CDR2 is SQIVND in the germline V gene (reference sequence). The V end was cut by 7 bases, the J end by 12 bases, with 22 bases between. This CDR3 is built from 14 residues. The second PCR ran about 6 to 12 cycles with a sample-barcoded 5' primer and J-beta primers. Each cDNA molecule was tagged by a template-switch adaptor that had 12 random nucleotides. TCRdb ran MiXCR on the 5' RACE reads and lists one entry per CDR3 protein. The data contain roughly 860,000 distinct CDR3 sequences, less than 80% of them singletons. This rearrangement joins TRBV19 to TRBJ2-1; perhaps D is TRBD1 or TRBD2 (5 bases each). The receptor was derived from a man younger than 40 in good health. The sequenced sample was blood. The chain's CDR3 is CASKLGTGPSGQFF. DNA of the CDR3: TGTGCCAGTAAATTGGGGACCGGACCGTCAGGGCAGTTCTTC.